The T cell receptor beta chain under discussion was sequenced for a study of T-cell reconstitution after alpha-beta-depleted transplantation in children. CDR1 is KGHSH and CDR2 is LQKENI in the germline V gene. V lost 2 bases to trimming and J lost 5 bases; unmatched junction nucleotides: 7. This CDR3 region has 15 residues. Unique molecular identifiers featured in how the TCRbeta library was prepared. TCRdb processed the PCR reads anew with MiXCR; each CDR3 protein has one entry. The sample lists hundreds of thousands of distinct CDR3 sequences, approximately 15% occurring once. This clonotype has only a few counts.

V and J are TRBV18 and TRBJ1-1; TRBD1 matches 8 bases. The source material was PBMCs from the stem cell graft donor, sampled from the stem cell graft. The TCR originated in a human donor who donated a stem cell graft to a child with acute myeloid leukemia. The CDR3 DNA follows: TGTGCCAGCTCACCAGACAGGGGTTCTTATACTGAAGCTTTCTTT. As protein: CASSPDRGSYTEAFF.